This TCR beta chain stems from a study of blood T cells in healthy people across ages. Study-level findings and limits: Among long-lived donors, naive CD4+ cells were more numerous and diversity higher than in aged donors. For the donors, CMV status was unknown and possibly confounded expanded clonotype changes.

A few counts support this clonotype. Antigen specificity is unknown. For every donor, a draw yielded about 10 milliliters of peripheral blood. The second PCR ran about 6 to 12 cycles with a sample-barcoded 5' primer and J-beta primers. A template-switch adaptor containing 12 random nucleotides labeled each cDNA molecule. MiXCR, applied by TCRdb to the 5' RACE reads, yields one record per CDR3 protein. The repertoire holds almost 800,000 distinct CDR3 sequences, with 58% as singletons. The source is a young man in good health. Sequencing used blood.

For the CDR3, the DNA is TGTGCCACCAGCAGACCCTACAGGGGGCAAACCGGGGAGCTGTTTTTT. This gives the protein CATSRPYRGQTGELFF. The chain has TRBV15 and TRBJ2-2, with 9 bases lining up with TRBD1. The ends lost 2 bases at V and 5 bases at J; junction bases unmatched: 6. The CDR3 covers 16 residues. CDR1 LNHNV and CDR2 YYDKDF come from the germline V gene (reference sequence).